These 7 T cell receptor beta chains came from one sample sequenced in a study of PD-1 blockade in classical Hodgkin lymphoma. Libraries were prepared by immunoSEQ multiplex PCR; TCRdb keeps only in-frame clonotypes and omits some of them. The table lists over 10,000 clones, around 80% of them singletons. With no exception, relapse followed autologous stem cell transplantation in all patients, and brentuximab vedotin exposure varied. The sample consisted of peripheral blood mononuclear cells (PBMCs), taken at baseline. These receptor sequences come from a human donor with classical Hodgkin lymphoma.

The chain links TRBV28 to TRBJ2-4; D may be TRBD1 or TRBD2 (5 bases each). The CDR3 is made up of 15 amino acids. V was pared by 1 base and J by 2 bases, with 9 bases between. Germline V CDR1 and CDR2: MDHEN, SYDVKM. This chain's CDR3 is CASSLFGGSKNIQYF. CDR3 coding DNA: TGTGCCAGCAGTTTATTTGGGGGATCCAAAAACATTCAGTACTTC. Looking up the rest from reference TRBV28 and TRBJ2-4 gives the full variable domain: DVKVTQSSRYLVKRTGEKVFLECVQDMDHENMFWYRQDPGLGLRLIYFSYDVKMKEKGDIPEGYSVSREKKERFSLILESASTNQTSMYLCASSLFGGSKNIQYFGAGTRLSVL.

This clone has more than one count but fewer than ten. This chain uses TRBV2 with TRBJ2-7, with D possibly TRBD2 on 7 matching bases. The CDR3 spans 15 residues. Deletions cut 6 bases from V and 2 bases from J, with 17 bases between. From germline, CDR1 is SNHLY and CDR2 FYNNEI. Here the CDR3 DNA reads TGTGCCAGCAGCGCCCCGCGGGGGCTGACCTACGAGCAGTACTTC. Encoded protein: CASSAPRGLTYEQYF.

In the case of this clone: The same CDR3 is also encoded by other DNA sequences in this sample. The rearrangement uses TRBV5-1 and TRBJ2-1, with TRBD2 matching 9 bases. With V trimmed by 0 bases and J by 5 bases, 3 bases remained unmatched. The CDR3 totals 15 residues. Germline CDR1 and CDR2: SGHRS and YFSETQ. The CDR3 sequence is CASSLVLAGNNEQFF. In DNA form, the CDR3 reads TGCGCCAGCAGCTTGGTCCTAGCGGGGAACAATGAGCAGTTCTTC.

The chain combines TRBV28 with TRBJ2-5; TRBD1 or TRBD2 may be the D gene (5 bases each). This CDR3 comprises 17 residues. CDR1 is MDHEN and CDR2 is SYDVKM in the germline V gene. V was shortened by 6 bases and J by 2 bases, with 22 bases between the two germline ends. The CDR3: CASSPRTPLRGQETQYF. The CDR3 DNA sequence: TGTGCCAGCAGCCCTAGGACCCCGTTGAGGGGACAAGAGACCCAGTACTTC.

The chain couples TRBV6-5 to TRBJ2-7; 9 bases fit TRBD1. The CDR3 runs 13 residues. V shed 7 bases, J shed 6 bases, and the junction held 7 bases outside the gene matches. The germline CDR1 and CDR2 sequences are MNHEY and SVGAGI. CDR3 sequence reads: CASTHRGQAEQYF. In DNA form, the CDR3 reads TGTGCCAGCACCCACAGGGGGCAAGCCGAGCAGTACTTC.

This clone came up a few times. The V call is TRBV10-3, the J call TRBJ1-6; D is undetermined. V lost 0 bases and J lost 14, with 8 bases in between. CDR1 ENHRY and CDR2 SYGVKD come from the germline V gene. The CDR3 is 12 residues long. CDR3 nucleotide sequence: TGTGCCATCAGTGAGTCGACGGTGACCCTCCACTTT. This encodes CAISESTVTLHF.

The chain recombines TRBV5-4 with TRBJ2-5; maybe TRBD2 (6 bases). Trimming cost V 4 bases and J 3 bases, with 13 bases left between them. The CDR3 loop spans 14 amino acids. CDR1 and CDR2 (germline): SGHNT, YYREEE (reference sequence). The CDR3 nucleotides read TGTGCCAGCAGCGTGCGCGGGGCTAAAGAGACCCAGTACTTC. It codes for CASSVRGAKETQYF.